The clone carrying this TCR beta chain occurred a few times. Its antigen is not known. The source of the sample is a study of spatial heterogeneity in lung cancer. General study findings and limits: Ubiquitous expanded tumor TCRs surfaced in blood more at resection than they did at follow-up.

Each CDR3 protein is one row after TCRdb ran MiXCR on the 5' RACE reads. The repertoire includes 50,000 to 60,000 distinct CDR3 sequences, roughly 7.4% of them detected once, and approximately 40% sits in the top ten. As for time point: blood at routine non-recurrence follow-up after resection. No cells were sorted before sequencing. The whole RNA sequenced was extracted from tumor, nontumor lung or frozen PBMC. Germline V CDR1 and CDR2: SGHDN, FVKESK. This CDR3 contains 12 residues. V shed 2 bases and J shed 0 bases, with 1 base lying between them. The sequence derives from a female donor with early-stage non-small cell lung cancer. J is TRBJ2-5 and V is TRBV14; unclear D gene. The sequenced sample was PBMCs, obtained at follow-up. The CDR3 nucleotides are TGTGCCAGCAGCCAACACCAAGAGACCCAGTACTTC. Translating it yields CASSQHQETQYF.